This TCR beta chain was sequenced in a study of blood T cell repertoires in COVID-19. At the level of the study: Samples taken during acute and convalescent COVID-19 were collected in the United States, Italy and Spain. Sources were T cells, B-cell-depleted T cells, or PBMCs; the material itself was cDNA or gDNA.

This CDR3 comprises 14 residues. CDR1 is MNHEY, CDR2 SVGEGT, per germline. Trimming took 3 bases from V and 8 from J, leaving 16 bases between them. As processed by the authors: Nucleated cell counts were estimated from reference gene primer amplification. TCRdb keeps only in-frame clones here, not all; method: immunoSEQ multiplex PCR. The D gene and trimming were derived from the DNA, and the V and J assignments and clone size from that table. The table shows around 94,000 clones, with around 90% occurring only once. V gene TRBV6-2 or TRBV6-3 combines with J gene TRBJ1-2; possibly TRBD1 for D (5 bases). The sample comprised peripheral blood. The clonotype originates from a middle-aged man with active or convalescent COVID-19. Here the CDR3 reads CASSYWGDLGGYTF. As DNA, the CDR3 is TGTGCCAGCAGTTATTGGGGGGATCTTGGAGGCTACACCTTC.